Listed below are T cell receptor beta chains from one sample, sequenced in a study of lymphopenia after photon versus proton radiotherapy. Sequencing used immunoSEQ multiplex PCR; TCRdb keeps in-frame clones, though not all of them. The sample consists of some 28,000 clones, roughly four fifths of them appearing once. The specimen comprised peripheral blood, sampled from a patient treated with photon-based radiotherapy. These receptors all come from a man in his fifties with gastric cancer. Both conserved end residues are part of each CDR3. The order of the fields is V gene, D gene, clone size, J gene, CDR3 DNA, CDR3 protein. The D gene is left open where the match is weak. Clone size is given for some rows only: seen once, a few or many times, or a class if the clone is expanded.

TRBV5-6	.	.	TRBJ2-3	TGTGCCAGCAGCTTGGGAAGCACAGATACGCAGTATTTT	CASSLGSTDTQYF
TRBV14	.	.	TRBJ2-5	TGTGCCAGCAGCCCCGCAGGTCTCGGAGAGACCCAGTACTTC	CASSPAGLGETQYF
TRBV10-3	.	.	TRBJ2-3	TGTGCCATCTGGGCTGGGACAATGTATACAGATACGCAGTATTTT	CAIWAGTMYTDTQYF
TRBV6-4	.	.	TRBJ1-5	TGTGCCAGCAGTCGGGACGGCAATCAGCCCCAGCATTTT	CASSRDGNQPQHF
TRBV6-6	TRBD2	.	TRBJ2-5	TGTGCCAGCAGTTCCCTGCGGGGGGGCCAAGAGACCCAGTACTTC	CASSSLRGGQETQYF
TRBV5-1	.	.	TRBJ2-5	TGCGCCAGCAGCTTGTTGTCCTTAACGGAGACCCAGTACTTC	CASSLLSLTETQYF
TRBV2	TRBD1	.	TRBJ1-4	TGTGCCAGCCTTAGGGACAGGGGAAATGAAAAACTGTTTTTT	CASLRDRGNEKLFF
TRBV11-2	TRBD1	.	TRBJ1-1	TGTGCCAGCCAACGGACAGGGCGGGAGACTGAAGCTTTCTTT	CASQRTGRETEAFF
TRBV6-5	.	few	TRBJ1-6	TGTGCCAGCAGTACTGTACAGAATTCACCCCTCCACTTT	CASSTVQNSPLHF
TRBV6-6	TRBD1	.	TRBJ1-1	TGTGCCAGCAGTTACACAGGGGGCCTTGGGGACACTGAAGCTTTCTTT	CASSYTGGLGDTEAFF
TRBV10-1	.	many	TRBJ2-3	TGCGCCAGCAGTGAGGGGGGGGATACGCAGTATTTT	CASSEGGDTQYF
TRBV4-1	.	.	TRBJ1-4	TGCGCCAGCAGCCAGTTGTCGGGGAGACTGTTTTTT	CASSQLSGRLFF
TRBV19	.	.	TRBJ1-1	TGTGCCAGTAGCTTACAGGCATGGGGCACTGAAGCTTTCTTT	CASSLQAWGTEAFF
TRBV19	.	.	TRBJ1-2	TGTGCCAGTAGTAACGGACAGACCACAAGGGACTATGGCTACACCTTC	CASSNGQTTRDYGYTF
TRBV5-5	.	.	TRBJ2-5	TGTGCCAGCAGCTGGGGGTCAGGCTCACAAGAGACCCAGTACTTC	CASSWGSGSQETQYF
TRBV7-8	.	.	TRBJ1-2	TGTGCCAGCAGCTTAGCACAGGGTGAAGGCTATGGCTACACCTTC	CASSLAQGEGYGYTF
TRBV14	.	.	TRBJ2-1	TGTGCCAGCAGCCAAGATACCCTCTGGGAGCAGTTCTTC	CASSQDTLWEQFF
TRBV11-2	TRBD2	.	TRBJ2-5	TGTGCCAGCAGCTTAGGGACTAGCGTGAAGACCCAGTACTTC	CASSLGTSVKTQYF
TRBV7-7	TRBD2	.	TRBJ2-3	TGTTCGACTAGCGCGGCGGATACGCAGTATTTT	CSTSAADTQYF
TRBV6-5	TRBD1	.	TRBJ1-1	TGTGCCAGCGGGACAGATTACACTGAAGCTTTCTTT	CASGTDYTEAFF
TRBV13	.	.	TRBJ2-3	TGTGCCAGCAGCTTCGGTAGGCGGGGCACAGATACGCAGTATTTT	CASSFGRRGTDTQYF
TRBV18	TRBD2	.	TRBJ2-1	TGTGCCAGCTCACCCCAACTAGCGGGGGCGACCAATGAGCAGTTCTTC	CASSPQLAGATNEQFF
TRBV4-1	TRBD1	.	TRBJ1-6	TGCGCCAGCAGCCTCGTCTGGGCAGGGGGAGATTCACCCCTCCACTTT	CASSLVWAGGDSPLHF
TRBV10-3	.	few	TRBJ2-1	TGTGCCATCAGTGAATTTAGGAATGAGCAGTTCTTC	CAISEFRNEQFF